The 8 T cell receptor beta chains listed next were all sequenced from one sample in a study of T cells in tuberculosis. Data came from immunoSEQ multiplex PCR; TCRdb stores just in-frame clones and leaves some out. The table has roughly 31,000 clones, roughly 83% seen once; the top ten hold around 5.5%. This sample's time point: new active TB diagnosis, blood taken before or within 7 days of starting treatment. The sample consisted of PBMCs, taken at tuberculosis diagnosis. Receptors were obtained from an adult with tuberculosis.

The chain recombines TRBV4-1 with TRBJ1-2; 8 bases line up with TRBD1. The ends lost 1 base at V and 4 bases at J; junction bases unmatched: 5. CDR3 size: 15 residues. Germline V gene data show CDR1 as MGHRA and CDR2 as YSYEKL. Written as DNA, the CDR3 is TGCGCCAGCAGCCAAGTACAGGGGGTCGGCTATGGCTACACCTTC. It codes for CASSQVQGVGYGYTF.

The V call is TRBV9, the J call TRBJ2-7, with 10 bases that match TRBD1. The CDR3 runs 14 residues. CDR1 is SGDLS and CDR2 is YYNGEE in the germline V gene. Trimming took 4 bases from V and 2 from J; bases not matched to a gene: 3. CDR3 sequence (DNA): TGTGCCAGCAGCCCCGGACAGGGGGCCTACGAGCAGTACTTC. It yields the protein CASSPGQGAYEQYF.

This clone was counted only a few times. V and J are TRBV19 and TRBJ1-5; no reliable D call. V lost 7 bases and J 3 bases, leaving 19 bases between the germline ends. The CDR3 covers 16 residues. Germline V gene lookup returns CDR1 LNHDA and CDR2 SQIVND (reference sequence). CDR3 in amino acids: CASKVSIAAANQPQHF. DNA of the CDR3: TGTGCCAGTAAAGTTAGTATTGCAGCGGCCAATCAGCCCCAGCATTTT.

The chain has TRBV28 and TRBJ2-2, with 7 bases fitting TRBD1. Losses at the gene ends were 6 bases for V and 3 bases for J; bases not matched to a gene: 7. The CDR3 runs 15 residues. Germline CDR1 reads MDHEN; CDR2 reads SYDVKM. Written as DNA, the CDR3 is TGTGCCAGCAGCCAAGGGGGCAGGGACACCGGGGAGCTGTTTTTT. Residues: CASSQGGRDTGELFF. Complete variable domain (other parts from reference TRBV28 and TRBJ2-2): DVKVTQSSRYLVKRTGEKVFLECVQDMDHENMFWYRQDPGLGLRLIYFSYDVKMKEKGDIPEGYSVSREKKERFSLILESASTNQTSMYLCASSQGGRDTGELFFGEGSRLTVL.

The chain recombines TRBV6-5 with TRBJ2-3, with D possibly TRBD1 on 7 matching bases. The germline V gene has CDR1 MNHEY and CDR2 SVGAGI. Trimming stripped 7 bases from V and 2 bases from J, with 13 bases between. The CDR3 extends over 14 amino acids. This CDR3 reads CASTQGGYTDTQYF. The DNA for the CDR3 is TGTGCCAGCACCCAGGGGGGCTACACAGATACGCAGTATTTT.

The V call is TRBV5-1, the J call TRBJ1-5, with D maybe TRBD1 (6 bases). Trimming removed 5 bases from V and 6 bases from J, with 15 bases in between. The CDR3 has 14 amino acids. CDR1 is SGHRS, CDR2 YFSETQ, per germline. The CDR3: CASSSGTQGQPQHF. The CDR3 DNA reads TGCGCCAGCAGTTCCGGGACACAGGGTCAGCCCCAGCATTTT.

The J gene is TRBJ1-1, the V gene TRBV6-1, with 7 nucleotides matching TRBD1. V lost 5 bases to trimming and J lost 2 bases; unmatched junction nucleotides: 8. The length of the CDR3 is 15 residues. Germline CDR1 is MNHNS and CDR2 is SASEGT. CDR3 sequence (DNA): TGTGCCAGCAGTCCTACCGACAGGGCTAACACTGAAGCTTTCTTT. Protein sequence: CASSPTDRANTEAFF.

The CDR3 DNA follows: TGCGCCAGCAGCCAAGGGGACAGTGACTATAATGAAAAACTGTTTTTT. This gives the protein CASSQGDSDYNEKLFF. V is TRBV4-1 and J is TRBJ1-4; TRBD1 aligns across 7 bases. Unmatched junction bases numbered 6, after V lost 1 base and J lost 4 bases. Germline-derived CDR1 and CDR2 are MGHRA and YSYEKL. The CDR3 is 16 amino acids.